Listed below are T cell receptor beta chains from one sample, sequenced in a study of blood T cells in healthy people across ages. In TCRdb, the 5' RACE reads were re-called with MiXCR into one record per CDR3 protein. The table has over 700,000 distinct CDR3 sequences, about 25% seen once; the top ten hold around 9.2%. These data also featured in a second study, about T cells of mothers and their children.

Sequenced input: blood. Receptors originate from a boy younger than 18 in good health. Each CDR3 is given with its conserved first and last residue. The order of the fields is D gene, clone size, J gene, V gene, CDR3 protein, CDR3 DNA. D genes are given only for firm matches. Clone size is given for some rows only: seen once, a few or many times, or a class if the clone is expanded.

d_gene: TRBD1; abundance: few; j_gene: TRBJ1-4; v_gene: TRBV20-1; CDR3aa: CSATPGQGTNEKLFF; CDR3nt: TGCAGTGCAACACCGGGACAGGGAACTAATGAAAAACTGTTTTTT
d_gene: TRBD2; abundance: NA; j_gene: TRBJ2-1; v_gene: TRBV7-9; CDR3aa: CASSSPVGAGGHEQFF; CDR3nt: TGTGCCAGCAGCTCCCCGGTTGGGGCGGGGGGGCATGAGCAGTTCTTC
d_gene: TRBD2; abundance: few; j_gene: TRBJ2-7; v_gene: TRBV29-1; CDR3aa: CSVEDETSEFNEQYF; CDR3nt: TGCAGCGTTGAAGATGAGACTAGCGAATTCAACGAGCAGTACTTC
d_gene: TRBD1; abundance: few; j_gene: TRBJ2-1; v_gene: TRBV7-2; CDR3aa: CASSSYRGLYEQFF; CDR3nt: TGTGCCAGCAGCTCGTACAGGGGGCTCTATGAGCAGTTCTTC
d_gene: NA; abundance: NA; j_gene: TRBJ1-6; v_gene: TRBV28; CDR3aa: CASRAVSPLHF; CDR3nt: TGTGCCAGCAGGGCTGTTTCACCCCTCCACTTT
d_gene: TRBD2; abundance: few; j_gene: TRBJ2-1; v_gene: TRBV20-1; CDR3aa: CSARLSSGRAGEQFF; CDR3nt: TGCAGTGCTAGACTTTCTAGCGGGAGGGCCGGTGAGCAGTTCTTC
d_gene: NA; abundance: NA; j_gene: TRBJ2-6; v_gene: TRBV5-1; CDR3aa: CASTSGAPGANVLTF; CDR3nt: TGCGCCAGCACCTCAGGGGCGCCTGGGGCCAACGTCCTGACTTTC
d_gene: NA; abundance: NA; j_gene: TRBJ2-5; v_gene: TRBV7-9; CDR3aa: CASTPQGYSQETQYF; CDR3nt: TGTGCCAGCACCCCACAGGGATACTCTCAAGAGACCCAGTACTTC
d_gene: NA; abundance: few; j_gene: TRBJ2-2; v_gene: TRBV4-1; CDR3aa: CASSPGPHSLNTGELFF; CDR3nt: TGCGCCAGCAGCCCGGGCCCCCACTCATTAAACACCGGGGAGCTGTTTTTT
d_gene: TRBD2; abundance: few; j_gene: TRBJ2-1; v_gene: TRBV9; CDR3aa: CASSAPMRVAGIDEQFF; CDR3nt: TGTGCCAGCAGCGCCCCGATGAGGGTAGCGGGAATCGATGAGCAGTTCTTC
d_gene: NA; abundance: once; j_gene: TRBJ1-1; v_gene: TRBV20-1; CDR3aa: CCASRTGNTEAFF; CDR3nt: TGCTGTGCTAGTCGGACGGGGAACACTGAAGCTTTCTTT
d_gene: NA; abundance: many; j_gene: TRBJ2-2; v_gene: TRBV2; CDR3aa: CASSEGSGELFF; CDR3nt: TGTGCCAGCAGTGAAGGGTCCGGGGAGCTGTTTTTT
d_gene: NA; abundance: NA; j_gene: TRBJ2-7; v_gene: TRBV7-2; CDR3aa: CASSFQVYEQYF; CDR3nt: TGTGCCAGCAGTTTCCAAGTCTACGAGCAGTACTTC
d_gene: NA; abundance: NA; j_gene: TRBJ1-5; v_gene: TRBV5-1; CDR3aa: CASSLGDASGNQPQHF; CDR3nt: TGCGCCAGCAGCTTGGGGGACGCCTCGGGCAATCAGCCCCAGCATTTT
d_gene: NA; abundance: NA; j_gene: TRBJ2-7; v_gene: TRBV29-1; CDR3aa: CSVADSGVAAYEQYF; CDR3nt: TGCAGCGTTGCGGACTCCGGCGTGGCGGCGTACGAGCAGTACTTC
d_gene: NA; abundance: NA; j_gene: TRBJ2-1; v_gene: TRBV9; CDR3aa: CASSPHPPNEQFF; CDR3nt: TGTGCCAGCAGCCCGCATCCGCCCAATGAGCAGTTCTTC
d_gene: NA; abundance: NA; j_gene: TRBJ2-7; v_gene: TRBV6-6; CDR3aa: CASSYPPEQYF; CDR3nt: TGTGCCAGCAGTTATCCCCCCGAGCAGTACTTC
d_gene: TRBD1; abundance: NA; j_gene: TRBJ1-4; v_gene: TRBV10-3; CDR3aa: CAISERQGREKLFF; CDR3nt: TGTGCCATCAGTGAACGACAGGGTCGGGAAAAACTGTTTTTT
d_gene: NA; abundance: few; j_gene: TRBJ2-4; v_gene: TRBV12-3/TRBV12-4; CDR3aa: CASSLRTNQNIQYF; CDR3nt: TGTGCCAGCAGTTTGCGGACTAACCAAAACATTCAGTACTTC
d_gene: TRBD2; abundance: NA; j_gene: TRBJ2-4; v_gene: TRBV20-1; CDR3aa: CSAKVAGVNIQYF; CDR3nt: TGCAGTGCTAAGGTAGCGGGGGTGAACATTCAGTACTTC
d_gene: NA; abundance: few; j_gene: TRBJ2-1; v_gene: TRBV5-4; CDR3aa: CASSSGGVWEQFF; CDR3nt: TGTGCCAGCAGCTCGGGGGGCGTGTGGGAGCAGTTCTTC
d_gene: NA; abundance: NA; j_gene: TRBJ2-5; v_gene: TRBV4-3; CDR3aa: CASSQEPLGGETQYF; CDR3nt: TGCGCCAGCAGCCAAGAACCGCTAGGTGGGGAGACCCAGTACTTC
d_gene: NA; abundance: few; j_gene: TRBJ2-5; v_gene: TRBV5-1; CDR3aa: CASKPTSGETQYF; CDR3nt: TGCGCCAGCAAACCCACGAGCGGAGAGACCCAGTACTTC
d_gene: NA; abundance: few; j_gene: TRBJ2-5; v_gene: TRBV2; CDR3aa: CASFRASGETQYF; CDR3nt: TGTGCCAGCTTCAGGGCTTCGGGGGAGACCCAGTACTTC
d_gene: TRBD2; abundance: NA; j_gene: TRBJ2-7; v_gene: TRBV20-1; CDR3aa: CSARGLAIGYEQYF; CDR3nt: TGCAGTGCTAGAGGACTAGCTATTGGCTACGAGCAGTACTTC
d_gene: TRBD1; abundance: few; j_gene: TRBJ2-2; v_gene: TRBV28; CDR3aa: CASSGPGQAANTGELFF; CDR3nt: TGTGCCAGCAGTGGTCCGGGACAGGCCGCGAACACCGGGGAGCTGTTTTTT
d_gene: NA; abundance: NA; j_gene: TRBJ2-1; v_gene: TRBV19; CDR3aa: CASSIIGPYNEQFF; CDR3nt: TGTGCCAGTAGTATTATTGGCCCCTACAATGAGCAGTTCTTC
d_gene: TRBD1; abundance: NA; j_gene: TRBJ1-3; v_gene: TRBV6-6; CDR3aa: CASSTGVAGNTIYF; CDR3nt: TGTGCCAGCAGTACAGGGGTCGCTGGAAACACCATATATTTT
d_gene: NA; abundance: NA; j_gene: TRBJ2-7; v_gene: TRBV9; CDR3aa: CASSVEGTPTYEQYF; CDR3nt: TGTGCCAGCAGCGTAGAAGGGACTCCTACCTACGAGCAGTACTTC
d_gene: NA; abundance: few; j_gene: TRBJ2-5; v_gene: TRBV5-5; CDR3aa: CASSLKGLETQYF; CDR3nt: TGTGCCAGCAGCTTGAAGGGTTTGGAGACCCAGTACTTC
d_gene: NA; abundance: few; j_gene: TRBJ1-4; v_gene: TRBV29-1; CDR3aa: CSVEVGQKLFF; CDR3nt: TGCAGCGTTGAAGTAGGGCAAAAACTGTTTTTT
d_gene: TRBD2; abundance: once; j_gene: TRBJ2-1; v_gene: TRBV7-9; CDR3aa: CASSLVLAGGDEQFF; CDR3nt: TGTGCCAGCAGTCTTGTACTAGCGGGGGGGGATGAGCAGTTCTTC
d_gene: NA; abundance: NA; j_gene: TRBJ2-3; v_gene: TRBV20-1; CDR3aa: CSARSQKSTDTQYF; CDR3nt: TGCAGTGCTAGGTCGCAGAAGAGCACAGATACGCAGTATTTT
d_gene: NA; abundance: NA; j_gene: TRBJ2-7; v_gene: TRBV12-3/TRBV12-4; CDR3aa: CASSFPGVRDEQYF; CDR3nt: TGTGCCAGCAGTTTCCCGGGGGTACGGGACGAGCAGTACTTC
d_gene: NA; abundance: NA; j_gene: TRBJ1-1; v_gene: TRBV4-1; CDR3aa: CASSQGGAWEAFF; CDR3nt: TGCGCCAGCAGCCAAGGAGGGGCGTGGGAAGCTTTCTTT
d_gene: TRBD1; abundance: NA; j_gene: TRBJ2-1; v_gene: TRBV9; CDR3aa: CASSVAGQGAYNEQFF; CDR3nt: TGTGCCAGCAGCGTAGCGGGACAGGGGGCCTACAATGAGCAGTTCTTC
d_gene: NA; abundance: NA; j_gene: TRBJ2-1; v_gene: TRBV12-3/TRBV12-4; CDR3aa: CASASRRLGRGEQFF; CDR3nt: TGTGCCAGCGCGTCAAGGAGACTGGGCCGGGGTGAGCAGTTCTTC
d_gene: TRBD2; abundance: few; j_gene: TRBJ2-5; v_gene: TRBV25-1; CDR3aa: CASSEDRLAGRETQYF; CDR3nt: TGTGCCAGCAGTGAGGATCGGCTAGCGGGACGAGAGACCCAGTACTTC
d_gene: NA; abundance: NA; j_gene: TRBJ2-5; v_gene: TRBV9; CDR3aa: CASSVVGGRGETQYF; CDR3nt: TGTGCCAGCAGCGTAGTGGGGGGCCGAGGGGAGACCCAGTACTTC
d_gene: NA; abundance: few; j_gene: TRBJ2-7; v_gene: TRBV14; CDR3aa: CANSLIRSPYEQYF; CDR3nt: TGTGCCAACAGCCTTATAAGGTCCCCTTACGAGCAGTACTTC
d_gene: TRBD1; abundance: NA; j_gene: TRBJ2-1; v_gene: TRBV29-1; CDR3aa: CSAEGDSYNEQFF; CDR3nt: TGCAGCGCTGAAGGGGACAGTTACAATGAGCAGTTCTTC
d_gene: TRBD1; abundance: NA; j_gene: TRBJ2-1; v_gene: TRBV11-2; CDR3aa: CASIPRTGSYNEQFF; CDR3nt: TGTGCCAGCATCCCTCGGACAGGCTCCTACAATGAGCAGTTCTTC
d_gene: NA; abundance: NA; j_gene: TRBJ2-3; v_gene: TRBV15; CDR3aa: CATSREGSSAQYF; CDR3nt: TGTGCCACCAGCAGAGAAGGGTCCAGCGCGCAGTATTTT
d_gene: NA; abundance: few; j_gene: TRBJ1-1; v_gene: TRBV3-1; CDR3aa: CASSQNLGGEAFF; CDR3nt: TGTGCCAGCAGCCAGAACCTGGGTGGGGAAGCTTTCTTT
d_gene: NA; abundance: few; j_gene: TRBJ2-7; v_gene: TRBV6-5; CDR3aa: CAGSYSTYSYEQYF; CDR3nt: TGTGCCGGCAGTTATAGCACCTACTCCTACGAGCAGTACTTC
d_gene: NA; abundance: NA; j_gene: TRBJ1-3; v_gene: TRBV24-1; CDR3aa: CATSEPRDYSGNTIYF; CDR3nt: TGTGCCACCAGTGAACCCCGAGACTACTCTGGAAACACCATATATTTT
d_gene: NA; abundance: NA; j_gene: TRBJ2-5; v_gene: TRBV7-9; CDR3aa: CASSFRDGEETQYF; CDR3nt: TGTGCCAGCAGCTTCCGGGACGGGGAAGAGACCCAGTACTTC
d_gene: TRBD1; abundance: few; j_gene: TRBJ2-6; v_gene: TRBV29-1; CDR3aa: CSVEEGQSSGANVLTF; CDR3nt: TGCAGCGTTGAAGAGGGACAGTCCTCTGGGGCCAACGTCCTGACTTTC
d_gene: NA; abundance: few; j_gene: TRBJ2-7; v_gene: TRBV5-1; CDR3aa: CASSAQGPSSYEQYF; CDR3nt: TGCGCCAGCAGCGCCCAGGGGCCATCCTCCTACGAGCAGTACTTC
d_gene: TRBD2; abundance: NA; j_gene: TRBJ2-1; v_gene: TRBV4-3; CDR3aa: CASSQDRPSGGAEQFF; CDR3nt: TGCGCCAGCAGCCAAGATAGGCCTAGCGGGGGGGCGGAGCAGTTCTTC
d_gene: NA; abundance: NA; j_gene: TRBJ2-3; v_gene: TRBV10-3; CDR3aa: CAISERGGGSTDTQYF; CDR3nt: TGTGCCATCAGTGAGAGGGGCGGAGGGAGCACAGATACGCAGTATTTT
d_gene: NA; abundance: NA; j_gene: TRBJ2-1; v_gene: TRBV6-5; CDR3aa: CASSYLGIEQFF; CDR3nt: TGTGCCAGCAGTTACCTTGGTATTGAGCAGTTCTTC
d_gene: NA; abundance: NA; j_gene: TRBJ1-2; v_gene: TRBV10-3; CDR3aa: CAISEGATSGYTF; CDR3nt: TGTGCCATCAGTGAAGGTGCGACGTCTGGCTACACCTTC
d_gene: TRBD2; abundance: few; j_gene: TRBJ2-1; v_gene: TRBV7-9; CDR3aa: CASSLFPAGLGDEQFF; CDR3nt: TGTGCCAGCAGCTTATTTCCAGCGGGACTCGGGGATGAGCAGTTCTTC
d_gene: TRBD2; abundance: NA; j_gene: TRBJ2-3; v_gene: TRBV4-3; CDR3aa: CASSQDLVAGGSDTQYF; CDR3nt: TGCGCCAGCAGCCAAGATCTGGTAGCGGGGGGATCAGATACGCAGTATTTT
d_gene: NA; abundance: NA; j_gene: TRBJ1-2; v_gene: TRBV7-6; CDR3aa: CASSSLDGANYGYTF; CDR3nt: TGTGCCAGCAGCTCGCTGGACGGAGCTAACTATGGCTACACCTTC
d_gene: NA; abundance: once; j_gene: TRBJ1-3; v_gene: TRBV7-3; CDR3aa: CASSLSGQKGGGNTIYF; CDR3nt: TGTGCCAGCAGCTTATCCGGACAAAAGGGTGGGGGAAACACCATATATTTT